This T cell receptor beta chain was found in a study of cytomegalovirus exposure and HLA in healthy donors. Study-wide results and limits: Several top significant clusters appeared, in a later analysis, to be linked to common viral pathogens.

The CDR3 runs 15 residues. Germline V lookup: CDR1 MNHGY, CDR2 SAAAGT. After removal of 6 bases from V and 4 bases from J, the junction contained 10 bases not matched to a gene. 60 Vbeta and 13 Jbeta primers were used in PCR. The table came from immunoSEQ multiplex PCR; TCRdb's copy has only in-frame clones and leaves some out. The profile shows roughly 200,000 clones, under 70% of them singletons. Details on this clone: The antigen is not known.

The receptor's source is a man in his forties or fifties in good health and CMV-seropositive. This sequence joins TRBV6-8 and TRBJ2-5; TRBD1 matches at 8 bases. The sample consisted of PBMCs. This chain's CDR3 is CASSPESTGGETQYF. For the CDR3, the DNA is TGTGCCAGCAGCCCTGAATCCACAGGGGGAGAGACCCAGTACTTC.